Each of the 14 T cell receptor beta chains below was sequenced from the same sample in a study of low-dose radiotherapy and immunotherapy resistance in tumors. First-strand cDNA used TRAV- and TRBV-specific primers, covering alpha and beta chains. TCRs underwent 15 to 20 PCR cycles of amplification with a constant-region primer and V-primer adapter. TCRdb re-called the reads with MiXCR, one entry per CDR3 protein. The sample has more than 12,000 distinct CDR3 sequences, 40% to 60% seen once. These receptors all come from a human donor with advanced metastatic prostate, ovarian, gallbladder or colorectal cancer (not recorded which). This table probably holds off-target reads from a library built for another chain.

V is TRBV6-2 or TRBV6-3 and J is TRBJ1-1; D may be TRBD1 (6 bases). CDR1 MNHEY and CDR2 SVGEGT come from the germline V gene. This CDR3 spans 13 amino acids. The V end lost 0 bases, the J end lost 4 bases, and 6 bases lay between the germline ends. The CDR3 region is CASSYSGGTEAFF. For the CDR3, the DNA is TGTGCCAGCAGTTACTCAGGGGGCACTGAAGCTTTCTTT.

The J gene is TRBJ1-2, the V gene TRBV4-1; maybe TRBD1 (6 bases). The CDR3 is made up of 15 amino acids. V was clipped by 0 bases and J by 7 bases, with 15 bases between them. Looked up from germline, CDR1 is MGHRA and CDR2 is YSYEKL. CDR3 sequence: CASSQDARQGTGYTF. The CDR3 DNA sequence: TGCGCCAGCAGCCAAGATGCGCGGCAGGGGACTGGCTACACCTTC.

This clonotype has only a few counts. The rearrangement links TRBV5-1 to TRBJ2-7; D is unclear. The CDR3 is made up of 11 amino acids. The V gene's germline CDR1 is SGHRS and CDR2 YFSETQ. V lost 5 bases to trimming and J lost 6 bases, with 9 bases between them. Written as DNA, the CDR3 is TGCGCCAGCAGGGCCGAGACCGAGCAGTACTTC. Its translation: CASRAETEQYF.

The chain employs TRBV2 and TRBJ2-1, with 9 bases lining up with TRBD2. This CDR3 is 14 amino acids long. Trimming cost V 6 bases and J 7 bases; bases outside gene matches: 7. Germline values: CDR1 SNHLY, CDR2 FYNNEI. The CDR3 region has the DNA TGTGCCAGCAGGTTAGCGGGAGTGGGAAATGAGCAGTTCTTC. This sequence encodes CASRLAGVGNEQFF.

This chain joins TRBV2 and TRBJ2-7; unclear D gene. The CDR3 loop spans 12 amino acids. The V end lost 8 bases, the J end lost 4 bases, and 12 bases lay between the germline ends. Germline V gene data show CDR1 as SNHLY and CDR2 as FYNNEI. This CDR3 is CASCGEPYEQYF. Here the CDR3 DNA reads TGTGCCAGCTGCGGTGAGCCTTACGAGCAGTACTTC.

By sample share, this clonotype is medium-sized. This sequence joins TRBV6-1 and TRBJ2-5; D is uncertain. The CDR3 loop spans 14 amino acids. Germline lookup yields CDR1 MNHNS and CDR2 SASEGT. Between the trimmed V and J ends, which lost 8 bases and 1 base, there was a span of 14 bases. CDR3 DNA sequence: TGTGCCAGCGCCCTTTGGGGTCCCCAAGAGACCCAGTACTTC. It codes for CASALWGPQETQYF.

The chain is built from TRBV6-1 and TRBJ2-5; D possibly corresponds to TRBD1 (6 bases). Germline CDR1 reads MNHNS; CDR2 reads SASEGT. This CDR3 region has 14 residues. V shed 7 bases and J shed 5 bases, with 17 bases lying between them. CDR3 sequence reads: CASNGRGGGETQYF. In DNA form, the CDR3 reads TGTGCCAGCAATGGTAGAGGGGGTGGTGAGACCCAGTACTTC.

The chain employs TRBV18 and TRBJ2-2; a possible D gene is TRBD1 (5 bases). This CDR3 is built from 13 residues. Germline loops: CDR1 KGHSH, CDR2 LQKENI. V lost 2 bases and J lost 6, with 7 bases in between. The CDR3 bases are TGTGCCAGCTCACCATCAGGGCCCGGGGAGCTGTTTTTT. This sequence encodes CASSPSGPGELFF.

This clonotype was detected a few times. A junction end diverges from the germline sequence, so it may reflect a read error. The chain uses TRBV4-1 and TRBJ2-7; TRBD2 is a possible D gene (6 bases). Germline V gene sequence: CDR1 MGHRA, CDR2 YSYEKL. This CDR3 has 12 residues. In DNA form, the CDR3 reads TGTGCCAGCAGCGGTAGCGGCTACGAGCAGTACTTC. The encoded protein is CASSGSGYEQYF.

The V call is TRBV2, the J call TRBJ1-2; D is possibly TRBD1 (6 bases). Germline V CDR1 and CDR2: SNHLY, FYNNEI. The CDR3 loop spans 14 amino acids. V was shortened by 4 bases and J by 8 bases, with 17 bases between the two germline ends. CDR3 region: CASSGAQGHRGYTF. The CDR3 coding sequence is TGTGCCAGCAGTGGGGCCCAGGGGCACCGGGGCTACACCTTC.

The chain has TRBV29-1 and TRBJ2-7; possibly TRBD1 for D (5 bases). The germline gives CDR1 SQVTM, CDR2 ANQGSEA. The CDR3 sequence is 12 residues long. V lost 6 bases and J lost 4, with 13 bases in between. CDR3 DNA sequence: TGCAGCGTCGTAGGGGATTTTTACGAGCAGTACTTC. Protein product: CSVVGDFYEQYF.

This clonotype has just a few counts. In nucleotides, the CDR3 is TGTGCCAGCAGCCAAGGGCCCGGGCATGAGCAGTTCTTC. Translating gives CASSQGPGHEQFF. The J gene is TRBJ2-1, the V gene TRBV4-2; D gene uncertain. V was pared by 1 base and J by 8 bases, with 9 bases between. Germline V gene sequence: CDR1 LGHNA, CDR2 YNFKEQ. This CDR3 region has 13 residues.

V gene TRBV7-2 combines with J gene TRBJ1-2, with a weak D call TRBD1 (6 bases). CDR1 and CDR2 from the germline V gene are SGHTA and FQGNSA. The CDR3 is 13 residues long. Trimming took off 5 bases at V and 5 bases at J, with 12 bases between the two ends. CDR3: CASSKGVRYGYTF. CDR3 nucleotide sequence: TGTGCCAGCAGCAAGGGGGTGAGGTATGGCTACACCTTC. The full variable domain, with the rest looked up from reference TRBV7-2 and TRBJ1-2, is GAGVSQSPSNKVTEKGKDVELRCDPISGHTALYWYRQSLGQGLEFLIYFQGNSAPDKSGLPSDRFSAERTGGSVSTLTIQRTQQEDSAVYLCASSKGVRYGYTFGSGTRLTVV.

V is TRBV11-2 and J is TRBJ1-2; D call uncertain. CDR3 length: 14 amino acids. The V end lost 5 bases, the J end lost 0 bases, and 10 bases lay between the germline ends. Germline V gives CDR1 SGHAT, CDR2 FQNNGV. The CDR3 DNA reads TGTGCCAGCAGCAGGAATAATGCTAACTATGGCTACACCTTC. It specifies CASSRNNANYGYTF.